The 25 T cell receptor beta chains below were found in one sample sequenced in a study of beta chain features in type 1 diabetes. Of the isolated RNA, all was reverse transcribed, and so the sequenced material was expressed TCRB transcripts. Assay: immunoSEQ multiplex PCR; the TCRdb copy retains only in-frame clones and omits some. The top ten hold around 1.3% of the sample, which has 130,000 to 150,000 clones, 6.9% seen once. Input material: central memory CD4+ T cells from blood. Receptor source: a woman in her twenties or thirties in good health.

This clone was seen more than once but under ten times. The V gene is TRBV7-6, the J gene TRBJ2-1; TRBD2 matches at 8 bases. V dropped 5 bases and J dropped 8; count of bases not matched to a gene: 2. Germline CDR1 and CDR2: SGHVS and FNYEAQ. The CDR3 is 12 amino acids. This CDR3 reads CASSPGLDEQFF. The CDR3 DNA is TGTGCCAGCAGCCCGGGACTAGATGAGCAGTTCTTC.

This clone was picked up a small number of times. V is TRBV19 and J is TRBJ1-2; 9 positions match TRBD1. J was trimmed by 5 bases and V by 7 bases; bases with no gene match: 8. Germline lookup yields CDR1 LNHDA and CDR2 SQIVND (reference sequence). This CDR3 has 14 residues. The CDR3 loop reads CASNQDRGRYGYTF. The CDR3 nucleotides are TGTGCCAGTAATCAGGACAGGGGACGGTATGGCTACACCTTC. Full variable domain (outside the CDR3, taken from reference TRBV19 and TRBJ1-2): DGGITQSPKYLFRKEGQNVTLSCEQNLNHDAMYWYRQDPGQGLRLIYYSQIVNDFQKGDIAEGYSVSREKKESFPLTVTSAQKNPTAFYLCASNQDRGRYGYTFGSGTRLTVV.

Only a few counts were recorded for this clone. Other DNA sequences in this specimen translate into the identical CDR3. The rearrangement joins TRBV7-2 to TRBJ2-3; D remains unclear. Deletions cut 6 bases from V and 3 bases from J, with 7 bases between. The CDR3 length is 12 residues. Germline-derived CDR1 and CDR2 are SGHTA and FQGNSA. CDR3 amino acids: CASSPYTDTQYF. CDR3 sequence (DNA): TGTGCCAGCAGTCCCTATACAGATACGCAGTATTTT.

Worth noting for this clone: One end of the junction fails to match germline, which may point to a read error. The rearrangement joins TRBV18 to TRBJ2-7, with TRBD1 matching over 7 bases. The CDR3 has 15 amino acids. Germline V gene lookup returns CDR1 KGHSH and CDR2 LQKENI. Written as DNA, the CDR3 is TGTGCCAGCTCACCACGGACAGGTCCCTCCGACGAGCAGTACTTC. Translating gives CASSPRTGPSDEQYF.

This clone has at least ten counts. The rearrangement links TRBV5-6 to TRBJ2-7; 8 positions match TRBD1. The CDR3 contains 15 residues. V gave up 4 bases and J gave up 3 bases; unmatched junction bases: 9. Germline CDR1 SGHDT, CDR2 YYEEEE. CDR3 sequence reads: CASSPGTGSFYEQYF. CDR3 DNA: TGTGCCAGCAGCCCCGGGACAGGATCTTTCTACGAGCAGTACTTC.

This sequence joins TRBV5-4 and TRBJ2-5; 11 bases line up with TRBD2. With V trimmed by 0 bases and J by 0 bases, 4 bases remained unmatched. The CDR3 length is 17 residues. Per germline, CDR1 SGHNT and CDR2 YYREEE (reference sequence). CDR3 DNA: TGTGCCAGCAGCTTGGAAACTAGCGGGAGAGACCAAGAGACCCAGTACTTC. This translates into CASSLETSGRDQETQYF.

This sequence joins TRBV30 and TRBJ2-3, with TRBD2 matching over 10 bases. With 4 bases clipped from V and 1 base from J, the junction kept 8 bases outside the gene matches. Germline V lookup: CDR1 GTSNPN, CDR2 SVGIG (reference sequence). There are 16 residues in the CDR3. This chain's CDR3 is CAWKASGRAGTDTQYF. CDR3 sequence (DNA): TGTGCCTGGAAGGCCAGCGGGAGGGCCGGCACAGATACGCAGTATTTT.

This clone was recorded at least ten times. The chain employs TRBV15 and TRBJ2-1; no firm D call. This CDR3 is 15 amino acids long. Trimming shortened V by 6 bases and J by 6 bases, and 18 bases separated the two germline ends. CDR1 and CDR2 (germline): LNHNV, YYDKDF (reference sequence). CDR3 sequence: CATSLDLRRSNEQFF. For the CDR3, the DNA is TGTGCCACCAGTCTTGACCTGCGGCGGTCCAATGAGCAGTTCTTC. Full variable domain (remainder filled in from reference TRBV15 and TRBJ2-1): DAMVIQNPRYQVTQFGKPVTLSCSQTLNHNVMYWYQQKSSQAPKLLFHYYDKDFNNEADTPDNFQSRRPNTSFCFLDIRSPGLGDTAMYLCATSLDLRRSNEQFFGPGTRLTVL.

This clone came up many times. The rearrangement joins TRBV30 to TRBJ1-5, with D perhaps matching TRBD1 (5 bases). The CDR3 spans 13 residues. V shed 3 bases and J shed 5 bases, with 11 bases lying between them. In germline, CDR1 is GTSNPN, CDR2 SVGIG (reference sequence). CDR3 sequence: CAWSAGLDQPQHF. Here the CDR3 DNA reads TGTGCCTGGAGCGCAGGGCTCGATCAGCCCCAGCATTTT.

This clone has only a few counts. The CDR3, as DNA: TGCGCCAGCAGGCGACAGGGAGTTGAGAACACCGGGGAGCTGTTTTTT. Residues: CASRRQGVENTGELFF. The V and J genes are TRBV5-1 and TRBJ2-2; 7 nucleotides line up with TRBD1. The CDR3 covers 16 residues. V lost 5 bases, J lost 1 base, and 8 bases stayed unmatched. Germline V gene data show CDR1 as SGHRS and CDR2 as YFSETQ.

The chain joins TRBV7-9 to TRBJ2-5, with a tentative D call TRBD1 (6 bases). CDR3 length: 14 amino acids. With 1 base removed from V and 8 bases from J, the gap between germline ends came to 14 bases. The germline V gene encodes CDR1 SEHNR and CDR2 FQNEAQ (reference sequence). The CDR3: CASSLGQEFLTQYF. DNA for the CDR3: TGTGCCAGCAGCTTAGGACAGGAGTTCCTAACCCAGTACTTC.

This chain connects TRBV11-2 to TRBJ2-5, with D unresolved. The CDR3 has 13 amino acids. V dropped 5 bases and J dropped 2 bases, with 9 bases sitting between them. The germline CDR1 and CDR2 sequences are SGHAT and FQNNGV. The CDR3 region is CASSLSRQETQYF. In DNA form, the CDR3 reads TGTGCCAGCAGCCTTAGCAGACAAGAGACCCAGTACTTC.

V usage is TRBV6-6 and J usage is TRBJ2-5; 11 bases map to TRBD2. The J call could be wrong; TRBJ2-7 is a better fit for the DNA end. This CDR3 has 15 residues. Germline CDR1 is MNHNY and CDR2 is SVGAGI (reference sequence). The CDR3 is CASSYATSGTFEQYF. The CDR3 region has the DNA TGTGCCAGCAGTTACGCGACTAGCGGGACCTTCGAGCAGTACTTC.

This rearrangement joins TRBV4-3 to TRBJ1-1; 10 nucleotides match TRBD1. This CDR3 has 14 amino acids. Germline-derived CDR1 and CDR2 are LGHNA and YSLEER. Trimming removed 2 bases from V and 4 bases from J; junction bases left unmatched: 1. The CDR3 DNA is TGCGCCAGCAGCCAACGGGACAGGGGCACTGAAGCTTTCTTT. It encodes CASSQRDRGTEAFF.

This clone was counted between two and nine times. The chain links TRBV7-8 to TRBJ1-4; TRBD1 agrees at 9 bases. CDR3 length equals 16 residues. V trimming: 6 bases; J trimming: 7 bases; junction bases outside the gene matches: 12. The germline gives CDR1 SGHVS, CDR2 FQNEAQ. In nucleotides, the CDR3 is TGTGCCAGCAGACACAGGAGCGGGACAGGGTCTGAAAAACTGTTTTTT. The encoded protein is CASRHRSGTGSEKLFF. Combining the CDR3 with reference TRBV7-8 and TRBJ1-4 gives the whole variable domain GAGVSQSPRYKVAKRGQDVALRCDPISGHVSLFWYQQALGQGPEFLTYFQNEAQLDKSGLPSDRFFAERPEGSVSTLKIQRTQQEDSAVYLCASRHRSGTGSEKLFFGSGTQLSVL.

This clone has ten or more counts. The chain carries TRBV5-1 and TRBJ2-5; 13 nucleotides align to TRBD2. Germline CDR1 SGHRS, CDR2 YFSETQ. J was trimmed by 2 bases and V by 3 bases; bases with no gene match: 7. The CDR3 spans 17 residues. The CDR3: CASSSRLAGGRQETQYF. The DNA of the CDR3 is TGCGCCAGCAGCTCTCGACTAGCGGGAGGAAGGCAAGAGACCCAGTACTTC.

The DNA of the CDR3 is TGTGCCAGCAGCTTTGACATCTCAAACATTCAGTACTTC. Its translation is CASSFDISNIQYF. The rearrangement uses TRBV7-8 and TRBJ2-4; D is uncertain. Germline CDR1 is SGHVS and CDR2 is FQNEAQ. This CDR3 has 13 residues. Trimming cost V 3 bases and J 6 bases, with 9 bases left between them.

This clone came up many times. The chain recombines TRBV4-3 with TRBJ2-1; 14 bases match TRBD2. The V gene end was trimmed by 3 bases and the J gene end by 7 bases; junction bases not matched to a gene: 5. The germline gives CDR1 LGHNA, CDR2 YSLEER. The CDR3 contains 16 residues. CDR3 nucleotides: TGCGCCAGCAGCCAGCTGGGACTAGCGGGAGCTAATGAGCAGTTCTTC. Translation: CASSQLGLAGANEQFF.

V usage is TRBV28 and J usage is TRBJ1-5; 12 nucleotides align to TRBD1. This CDR3 has 16 amino acids. V lost 6 bases and J lost 4; bases outside the gene matches: 7. Looked up from germline, CDR1 is MDHEN and CDR2 is SYDVKM. The CDR3 loop reads CASSRGTGGPNQPQHF. CDR3 in DNA: TGTGCCAGCAGCCGAGGGACAGGGGGCCCGAATCAGCCCCAGCATTTT.

The rearrangement links TRBV4-3 to TRBJ2-7, with 12 bases matching TRBD2. Germline-derived CDR1 and CDR2 are LGHNA and YSLEER. Trimming at V came to 0 bases and at J to 0 bases, leaving 12 bases not matched to a gene. The CDR3 is 20 residues long. The CDR3 here is CASSQDATSGSFVGSYEQYF. The CDR3 coding sequence is TGCGCCAGCAGCCAAGATGCGACTAGCGGGAGTTTTGTGGGCTCCTACGAGCAGTACTTC.

This clone was counted a few times. V usage is TRBV14 and J usage is TRBJ2-7; 7 bases are shared with TRBD1. The V segment lost 4 bases and the J segment 0 bases; nucleotides outside the gene matches: 6. The germline CDR1 and CDR2 sequences are SGHDN and FVKESK. There are 15 residues in the CDR3. The chain's CDR3 is CASSRTGAFSYEQYF. The CDR3, as DNA: TGTGCCAGCAGCCGAACAGGGGCCTTCTCCTACGAGCAGTACTTC.

This clone was seen ten or more times. V usage is TRBV5-6 and J usage is TRBJ2-7; TRBD1 matches 7 bases. Germline V gene sequence: CDR1 SGHDT, CDR2 YYEEEE. V was clipped by 0 bases and J by 6 bases; unmatched bases: 6. There are 14 residues in the CDR3. The CDR3 spells CASSLGQGRREQYF. In DNA form, the CDR3 reads TGTGCCAGCAGCTTGGGACAGGGTAGGCGCGAGCAGTACTTC.

This clone was found many times. The chain has TRBV4-2 and TRBJ2-2, with TRBD2 matching 10 bases. CDR3 length equals 18 residues. V was clipped by 0 bases and J by 4 bases; unmatched bases: 8. Germline assignment: CDR1 LGHNA and CDR2 YNFKEQ. CDR3 nucleotide sequence: TGTGCCAGCAGCCAAGATCCCACTAGCGGGATGGGCACCGGGGAGCTGTTTTTT. Amino acids: CASSQDPTSGMGTGELFF.

This clone was seen a handful of times. V and J are TRBV19 and TRBJ2-3; no clear D. Trimming took 3 bases from V and 3 from J, leaving 10 bases between them. The CDR3 totals 14 residues. Germline loops: CDR1 LNHDA, CDR2 SQIVND (reference sequence). The CDR3 sequence: CASSIGGQTDTQYF. CDR3 nucleotide sequence: TGTGCCAGTAGTATCGGTGGGCAGACAGATACGCAGTATTTT.

The table lists this clone with a few counts. The chain employs TRBV7-3 and TRBJ2-2; TRBD2 matches at 10 bases. The V gene end was trimmed by 5 bases and the J gene end by 2 bases; junction bases not matched to a gene: 17. The CDR3 consists of 20 residues. The V gene's germline CDR1 is SGHTA and CDR2 FQGTGA. CDR3 amino acids: CASSPRGGLAGVGNTGELFF. The CDR3 DNA reads TGTGCCAGCAGCCCCCGGGGAGGGCTAGCGGGAGTTGGAAACACCGGGGAGCTGTTTTTT.